This T cell receptor beta chain was identified during a study of blood T cell repertoires in COVID-19. Study overall: The analysed material was cDNA or gDNA that came from T cells, B-cell-depleted T cells, or PBMCs.

CDR3 length: 15 residues. With 5 bases clipped from V and 10 bases from J, the junction kept 14 bases outside the gene matches. Germline CDR1 and CDR2: SSHAT and FNYEAQ (reference sequence). TCRdb's copy holds only in-frame clones and misses some; the assay was immunoSEQ multiplex PCR. The table has 250,000 or so clones, approximately 92% seen once. Specimen: peripheral blood. This sequence joins TRBV7-7 and TRBJ2-1; 7 bases fit TRBD1. This receptor was obtained from a woman between 35 and 50 years old who had recovered from COVID-19. CDR3 in amino acids: CASSHGTEGSREQFF. The CDR3 nucleotides are TGTGCCAGCAGCCACGGGACAGAAGGATCACGAGAGCAGTTCTTC.